Listed below are T cell receptor beta chains from one sample, sequenced in a study of immune evolution from preneoplasia to lung adenocarcinoma. The assay was immunoSEQ multiplex PCR, and TCRdb's table has in-frame clones only and misses some. The sample lists several thousand clones, about 80% occurring once. Input material: FFPE invasive lung adenocarcinoma tissue. Every receptor here comes from a person aged 50-70 years with lung adenocarcinoma. CDR3s include the opening cysteine and the closing phenylalanine or tryptophan. Each record gives: D gene, V gene, clone size, J gene, CDR3 length, CDR3 protein, CDR3 DNA. The D gene is left open where the match is weak. Part of the rows lack a size; the others show once, few, many or a class for expanded clones.

d_call: TRBD1; v_call: TRBV28; clone_size: .; j_call: TRBJ1-2; cdr3_length: 15; cdr3_aa: CASSRHPGQYYGYTF; cdr3_nt: TGTGCCAGCAGCCGACACCCGGGACAGTACTATGGCTACACCTTC
d_call: TRBD2; v_call: TRBV30; clone_size: .; j_call: TRBJ2-2; cdr3_length: 17; cdr3_aa: CAWSVSEGGRITGELFF; cdr3_nt: TGTGCCTGGAGTGTATCGGAGGGAGGGCGTATCACCGGGGAGCTGTTTTTT
d_call: .; v_call: TRBV27; clone_size: few; j_call: TRBJ2-1; cdr3_length: 13; cdr3_aa: CASSLWGRGEQFF; cdr3_nt: TGTGCCAGCAGTTTATGGGGCCGAGGGGAGCAGTTCTTC
d_call: TRBD1; v_call: TRBV6-6; clone_size: .; j_call: TRBJ1-4; cdr3_length: 13; cdr3_aa: CASSPGTGEKLFF; cdr3_nt: TGTGCCAGCAGCCCCGGGACAGGGGAAAAACTGTTTTTT
d_call: .; v_call: TRBV19; clone_size: .; j_call: TRBJ1-1; cdr3_length: 13; cdr3_aa: CASSDFRGTEAFF; cdr3_nt: TGTGCCAGTAGCGATTTCCGTGGGACTGAAGCTTTCTTT
d_call: TRBD1; v_call: TRBV18; clone_size: few; j_call: TRBJ2-7; cdr3_length: 14; cdr3_aa: CASSRGQGGYEQYF; cdr3_nt: TGTGCCAGCTCACGGGGACAGGGGGGGTACGAGCAGTACTTC
d_call: .; v_call: TRBV5-1; clone_size: once; j_call: TRBJ2-7; cdr3_length: 14; cdr3_aa: CASSLVSGEYEQYF; cdr3_nt: TGCGCCAGCAGCTTGGTGTCAGGGGAATACGAGCAGTACTTC
d_call: TRBD1; v_call: TRBV4-1; clone_size: .; j_call: TRBJ1-2; cdr3_length: 15; cdr3_aa: CASSQGGTEKLGYTF; cdr3_nt: TGCGCCAGCAGCCAAGGAGGGACAGAAAAGCTTGGCTACACCTTC
d_call: .; v_call: TRBV7-9; clone_size: .; j_call: TRBJ2-7; cdr3_length: 15; cdr3_aa: CASSLAGGSTYEQYF; cdr3_nt: TGTGCCAGCAGCTTAGCGGGAGGTTCCACCTACGAGCAGTACTTC
d_call: TRBD1; v_call: TRBV7-9; clone_size: .; j_call: TRBJ1-2; cdr3_length: 17; cdr3_aa: CASSLNAGTVGLYGYTF; cdr3_nt: TGTGCCAGCAGCTTAAACGCCGGGACAGTAGGACTCTATGGCTACACCTTC
d_call: .; v_call: TRBV30; clone_size: .; j_call: TRBJ2-7; cdr3_length: 13; cdr3_aa: CAWSVTEPYEQYF; cdr3_nt: TGTGCCTGGAGTGTAACAGAACCCTACGAGCAGTACTTC
d_call: .; v_call: TRBV10-2; clone_size: .; j_call: TRBJ2-7; cdr3_length: 16; cdr3_aa: CASSESVSGGAGEQYF; cdr3_nt: TGCGCCAGCAGTGAATCTGTCTCTGGGGGCGCCGGAGAGCAGTACTTC
d_call: TRBD2; v_call: TRBV11-2; clone_size: .; j_call: TRBJ2-1; cdr3_length: 17; cdr3_aa: CASSSAYGAGGRNEQFF; cdr3_nt: TGTGCCAGCAGCTCAGCCTATGGAGCGGGAGGGCGCAATGAGCAGTTCTTC
d_call: .; v_call: TRBV5-1; clone_size: .; j_call: TRBJ2-3; cdr3_length: 15; cdr3_aa: CASSLDGDYTDTQYF; cdr3_nt: TGCGCCAGCAGCCTGGACGGCGATTACACAGATACGCAGTATTTT
d_call: TRBD1; v_call: TRBV4-1; clone_size: .; j_call: TRBJ2-7; cdr3_length: 15; cdr3_aa: CASSLIAGGTYEQYF; cdr3_nt: TGCGCCAGCAGCCTAATTGCAGGGGGCACGTACGAGCAGTACTTC
d_call: .; v_call: TRBV19; clone_size: .; j_call: TRBJ2-3; cdr3_length: 11; cdr3_aa: CASSSGDPQYF; cdr3_nt: TGTGCCAGTTCCTCGGGGGATCCGCAGTATTTT
d_call: .; v_call: TRBV5-6; clone_size: .; j_call: TRBJ2-6; cdr3_length: 15; cdr3_aa: CASSLRGAGANVLTF; cdr3_nt: TGTGCCAGCAGCTTAAGGGGCGCTGGGGCCAACGTCCTGACTTTC
d_call: TRBD2; v_call: TRBV19; clone_size: once; j_call: TRBJ2-1; cdr3_length: 17; cdr3_aa: CASSLLGLAGDVGEQFF; cdr3_nt: TGTGCCAGTAGTCTACTCGGACTAGCGGGAGACGTTGGAGAGCAGTTCTTC
d_call: TRBD2; v_call: TRBV4-2; clone_size: .; j_call: TRBJ2-5; cdr3_length: 15; cdr3_aa: CASSQDPLAVGAQYF; cdr3_nt: TGTGCCAGCAGCCAAGATCCGCTAGCGGTTGGGGCCCAGTACTTC
d_call: TRBD1; v_call: TRBV20-1; clone_size: .; j_call: TRBJ2-7; cdr3_length: 11; cdr3_aa: CSARTGVEQYF; cdr3_nt: TGCAGTGCTAGGACAGGGGTCGAGCAGTACTTC
d_call: .; v_call: TRBV5-4; clone_size: .; j_call: TRBJ2-5; cdr3_length: 14; cdr3_aa: CASSLWARTETQYF; cdr3_nt: TGTGCCAGCAGCTTGTGGGCCCGCACTGAGACCCAGTACTTC
d_call: TRBD1; v_call: TRBV29-1; clone_size: .; j_call: TRBJ2-5; cdr3_length: 13; cdr3_aa: CSVLTGASETQYF; cdr3_nt: TGCAGCGTGTTGACAGGGGCAAGCGAGACCCAGTACTTC
d_call: .; v_call: TRBV13; clone_size: few; j_call: TRBJ2-5; cdr3_length: 14; cdr3_aa: CASSLNRERETQYF; cdr3_nt: TGTGCCAGCAGCTTAAACAGGGAGAGAGAGACCCAGTACTTC
d_call: .; v_call: TRBV29-1; clone_size: .; j_call: TRBJ2-3; cdr3_length: 12; cdr3_aa: CSVDTGTDTQYF; cdr3_nt: TGCAGCGTTGATACTGGGACAGATACGCAGTATTTT
d_call: .; v_call: TRBV5-1; clone_size: once; j_call: TRBJ1-2; cdr3_length: 15; cdr3_aa: CASSLFAGAENGYTF; cdr3_nt: TGCGCCAGCAGCTTGTTTGCGGGCGCGGAGAATGGCTACACCTTC
d_call: .; v_call: TRBV7-9; clone_size: .; j_call: TRBJ2-7; cdr3_length: 15; cdr3_aa: CASSPPGSTLGEQYF; cdr3_nt: TGTGCCAGCAGCCCCCCCGGGAGCACCCTGGGGGAGCAGTACTTC
d_call: .; v_call: TRBV6-4; clone_size: .; j_call: TRBJ2-5; cdr3_length: 16; cdr3_aa: CASRGGLTIPQETQYF; cdr3_nt: TGTGCCAGCAGGGGGGGACTGACCATTCCACAAGAGACCCAGTACTTC
d_call: .; v_call: TRBV29-1; clone_size: .; j_call: TRBJ2-7; cdr3_length: 15; cdr3_aa: CSVAEDNLNSYEQYF; cdr3_nt: TGCAGCGTCGCTGAGGACAACCTGAACTCCTACGAGCAGTACTTC
d_call: .; v_call: TRBV5-4; clone_size: .; j_call: TRBJ1-1; cdr3_length: 14; cdr3_aa: CASSRGQGNTEAFF; cdr3_nt: TGTGCCAGCAGCCGCGGGCAGGGGAACACTGAAGCTTTCTTT
d_call: .; v_call: TRBV7-2; clone_size: .; j_call: TRBJ2-7; cdr3_length: 15; cdr3_aa: CASSLASGPGYEQYF; cdr3_nt: TGTGCCAGCAGCTTGGCTTCAGGGCCAGGCTACGAGCAGTACTTC
d_call: .; v_call: TRBV7-9; clone_size: .; j_call: TRBJ2-5; cdr3_length: 12; cdr3_aa: CASRRKEETQYF; cdr3_nt: TGTGCCAGCAGGAGGAAAGAGGAGACCCAGTACTTC
d_call: TRBD1; v_call: TRBV27; clone_size: .; j_call: TRBJ2-2; cdr3_length: 16; cdr3_aa: CASSLTGVQNTGELFF; cdr3_nt: TGTGCCAGCAGTTTGACAGGGGTCCAGAACACCGGGGAGCTGTTTTTT
d_call: .; v_call: TRBV15; clone_size: .; j_call: TRBJ2-3; cdr3_length: 16; cdr3_aa: CATSSQSYYLADTQYF; cdr3_nt: TGTGCCACCAGCAGCCAATCTTATTACCTGGCAGATACGCAGTATTTT
d_call: TRBD1; v_call: TRBV7-2; clone_size: .; j_call: TRBJ1-2; cdr3_length: 14; cdr3_aa: CASSLDRGPYGYTF; cdr3_nt: TGTGCCAGCAGCTTAGACAGGGGGCCCTATGGCTACACCTTC
d_call: .; v_call: TRBV7-9; clone_size: few; j_call: TRBJ1-4; cdr3_length: 16; cdr3_aa: CASSPQTGATNEKLFF; cdr3_nt: TGTGCCAGCAGCCCGCAAACTGGGGCAACTAATGAAAAACTGTTTTTT
d_call: .; v_call: TRBV2; clone_size: .; j_call: TRBJ2-7; cdr3_length: 14; cdr3_aa: CASSDWQGIHEQYF; cdr3_nt: TGTGCCAGCAGTGATTGGCAGGGTATCCACGAGCAGTACTTC
d_call: .; v_call: TRBV6-1; clone_size: .; j_call: TRBJ1-5; cdr3_length: 19; cdr3_aa: CASSEGATGRIYSNQPQHF; cdr3_nt: TGTGCCAGCAGTGAAGGCGCCACGGGCCGAATCTATAGCAATCAGCCCCAGCATTTT
d_call: .; v_call: TRBV10-3; clone_size: once; j_call: TRBJ2-3; cdr3_length: 12; cdr3_aa: CAISGSTDTQYF; cdr3_nt: TGTGCCATCAGTGGTAGCACAGATACGCAGTATTTT
d_call: .; v_call: TRBV19; clone_size: .; j_call: TRBJ1-4; cdr3_length: 11; cdr3_aa: CASTGGEKLFF; cdr3_nt: TGTGCCAGTACCGGAGGAGAAAAACTGTTTTTT
d_call: .; v_call: TRBV28; clone_size: .; j_call: TRBJ1-4; cdr3_length: 15; cdr3_aa: CASSSQTATNEKLFF; cdr3_nt: TGTGCCAGCAGTTCCCAAACTGCAACTAATGAAAAACTGTTTTTT
d_call: .; v_call: TRBV19; clone_size: .; j_call: TRBJ1-5; cdr3_length: 18; cdr3_aa: CASTPLHRTPYSDQPQHF; cdr3_nt: TGTGCCAGTACCCCTCTACACCGGACACCATATAGCGATCAGCCCCAGCATTTT
d_call: TRBD1; v_call: TRBV4-2; clone_size: .; j_call: TRBJ2-1; cdr3_length: 16; cdr3_aa: CASSQDPWTGDNEQFF; cdr3_nt: TGTGCCAGCAGCCAAGACCCTTGGACAGGGGACAATGAGCAGTTCTTC
d_call: .; v_call: TRBV28; clone_size: .; j_call: TRBJ2-7; cdr3_length: 13; cdr3_aa: CASRAGAFDEQYF; cdr3_nt: TGTGCCAGCAGGGCCGGGGCGTTCGACGAGCAGTACTTC
d_call: .; v_call: TRBV7-9; clone_size: .; j_call: TRBJ2-7; cdr3_length: 11; cdr3_aa: CASSLTGEQYF; cdr3_nt: TGTGCCAGCAGCCTGACAGGCGAGCAGTACTTC
d_call: TRBD1; v_call: TRBV29-1; clone_size: few; j_call: TRBJ2-7; cdr3_length: 12; cdr3_aa: CSAGTGGYEQYF; cdr3_nt: TGCAGCGCAGGGACAGGGGGCTACGAGCAGTACTTC
d_call: TRBD2; v_call: TRBV18; clone_size: .; j_call: TRBJ2-3; cdr3_length: 15; cdr3_aa: CASSPQSGTADTQYF; cdr3_nt: TGTGCCAGCTCACCACAGAGCGGGACTGCAGATACGCAGTATTTT
d_call: .; v_call: TRBV27; clone_size: .; j_call: TRBJ2-2; cdr3_length: 17; cdr3_aa: CASSFPGRAGDTGELFF; cdr3_nt: TGTGCCAGCAGTTTTCCGGGGCGAGCGGGCGACACCGGGGAGCTGTTTTTT
d_call: TRBD1; v_call: TRBV6-1; clone_size: .; j_call: TRBJ1-5; cdr3_length: 15; cdr3_aa: CASSGRTGLDQPQHF; cdr3_nt: TGTGCCAGCAGTGGAAGGACAGGTCTGGATCAGCCCCAGCATTTT
d_call: .; v_call: TRBV28; clone_size: .; j_call: TRBJ2-3; cdr3_length: 13; cdr3_aa: CASSKSGGDTQYF; cdr3_nt: TGTGCCAGCAGTAAATCCGGGGGAGATACGCAGTATTTT
d_call: .; v_call: TRBV28; clone_size: .; j_call: TRBJ1-5; cdr3_length: 18; cdr3_aa: CASSTSEGLGSIDQPQHF; cdr3_nt: TGTGCCAGCAGTACGTCCGAGGGATTGGGTTCAATTGATCAGCCCCAGCATTTT
d_call: .; v_call: TRBV29-1; clone_size: .; j_call: TRBJ1-1; cdr3_length: 14; cdr3_aa: CSVVDDRWNTEAFF; cdr3_nt: TGCAGCGTTGTGGATGATCGGTGGAACACTGAAGCTTTCTTT